This record looks at one T cell receptor beta chain sequence and its context. Sequencing was performed with immunoSEQ multiplex PCR; in TCRdb, only in-frame clones are kept and a portion is missing. The sample lists 150,000 to 190,000 clones, roughly 81% occurring once. This entry belongs to a study of blood T cell repertoires in COVID-19. Germline assignment: CDR1 MNHEY and CDR2 SVGAGI. The ends were cut back, 8 bases at V and 3 bases at J, with 19 bases in the middle. The CDR3 loop spans 15 amino acids. This sequence joins TRBV6-5 and TRBJ1-2; unclear D gene. The clonotype comes from an older woman with COVID-19, enrolled during active disease. The sequenced sample was peripheral blood. The CDR3 is CASPPNSNSYYGYTF. CDR3 sequence (DNA): TGTGCCAGCCCCCCGAATAGTAACAGCTACTATGGCTACACCTTC.